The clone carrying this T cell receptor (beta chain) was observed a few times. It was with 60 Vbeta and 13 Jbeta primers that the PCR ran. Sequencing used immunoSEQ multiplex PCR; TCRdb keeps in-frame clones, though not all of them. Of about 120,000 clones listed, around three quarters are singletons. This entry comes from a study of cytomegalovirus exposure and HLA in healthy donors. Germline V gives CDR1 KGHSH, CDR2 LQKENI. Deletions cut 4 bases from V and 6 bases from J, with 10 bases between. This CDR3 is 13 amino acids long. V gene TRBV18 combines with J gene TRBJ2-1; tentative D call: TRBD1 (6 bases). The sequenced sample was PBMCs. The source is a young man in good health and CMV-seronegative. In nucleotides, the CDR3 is TGTGCCAGCTCACAACAGGGTTTCAATGAGCAGTTCTTC. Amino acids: CASSQQGFNEQFF.